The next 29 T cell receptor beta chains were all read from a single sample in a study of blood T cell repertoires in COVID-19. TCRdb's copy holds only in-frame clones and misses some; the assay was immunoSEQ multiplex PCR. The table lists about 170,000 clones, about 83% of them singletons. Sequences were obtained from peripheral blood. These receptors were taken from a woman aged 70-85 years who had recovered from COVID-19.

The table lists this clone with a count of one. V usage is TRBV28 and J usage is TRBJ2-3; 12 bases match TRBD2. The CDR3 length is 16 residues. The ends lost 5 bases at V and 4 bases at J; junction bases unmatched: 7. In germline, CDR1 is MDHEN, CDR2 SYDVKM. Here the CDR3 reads CASSTMASGGADTQYF. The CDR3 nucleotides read TGTGCCAGCAGTACCATGGCTAGCGGGGGGGCAGATACGCAGTATTTT.

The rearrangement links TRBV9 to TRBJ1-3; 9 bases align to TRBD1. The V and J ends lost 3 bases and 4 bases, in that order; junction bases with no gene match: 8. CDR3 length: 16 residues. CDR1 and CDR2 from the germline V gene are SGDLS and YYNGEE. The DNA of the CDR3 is TGTGCCAGCAGCGCGCACCAGGACAGGGGAGGAAACACCATATATTTT. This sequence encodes CASSAHQDRGGNTIYF. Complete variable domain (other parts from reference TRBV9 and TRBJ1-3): DSGVTQTPKHLITATGQRVTLRCSPRSGDLSVYWYQQSLDQGLQFLIQYYNGEERAKGNILERFSAQQFPDLHSELNLSSLELGDSALYFCASSAHQDRGGNTIYFGEGSWLTVV.

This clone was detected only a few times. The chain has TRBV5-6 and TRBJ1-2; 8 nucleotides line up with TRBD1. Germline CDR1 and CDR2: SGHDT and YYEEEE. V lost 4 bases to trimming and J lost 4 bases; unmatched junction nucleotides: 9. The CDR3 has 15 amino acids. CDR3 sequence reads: CASSPPQGAGYGYTF. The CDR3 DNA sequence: TGTGCCAGCAGCCCCCCCCAGGGGGCTGGCTATGGCTACACCTTC.

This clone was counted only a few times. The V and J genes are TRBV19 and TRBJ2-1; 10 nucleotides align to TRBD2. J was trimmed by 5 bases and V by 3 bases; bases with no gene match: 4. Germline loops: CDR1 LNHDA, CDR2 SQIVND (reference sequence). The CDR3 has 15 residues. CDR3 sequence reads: CASSIPLAGDNEQFF. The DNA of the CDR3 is TGTGCCAGTAGTATCCCGCTAGCGGGAGACAATGAGCAGTTCTTC. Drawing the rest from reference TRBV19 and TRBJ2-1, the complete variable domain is DGGITQSPKYLFRKEGQNVTLSCEQNLNHDAMYWYRQDPGQGLRLIYYSQIVNDFQKGDIAEGYSVSREKKESFPLTVTSAQKNPTAFYLCASSIPLAGDNEQFFGPGTRLTVL.

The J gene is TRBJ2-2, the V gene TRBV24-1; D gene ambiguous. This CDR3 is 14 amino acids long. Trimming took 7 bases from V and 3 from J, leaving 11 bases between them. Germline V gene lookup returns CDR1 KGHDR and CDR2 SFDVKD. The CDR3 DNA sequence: TGTGCCACCAGCCCCTCTCTAGACACCGGGGAGCTGTTTTTT. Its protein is CATSPSLDTGELFF.

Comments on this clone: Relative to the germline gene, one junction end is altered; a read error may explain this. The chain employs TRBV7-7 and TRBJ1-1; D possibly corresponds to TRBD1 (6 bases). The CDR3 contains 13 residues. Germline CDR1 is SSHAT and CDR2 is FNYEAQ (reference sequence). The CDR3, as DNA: TGTGCTAGCAGCACAGGGTTCAACACTGAAGCTTTCTTT. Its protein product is CASSTGFNTEAFF. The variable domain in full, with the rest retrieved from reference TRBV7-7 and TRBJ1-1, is GAGVSQSPRYKVTKRGQDVTLRCDPISSHATLYWYQQALGQGPEFLTYFNYEAQPDKSGLPSDRFSAERPEGSISTLTIQRTEQRDSAMYRCASSTGFNTEAFFGQGTRLTVV.

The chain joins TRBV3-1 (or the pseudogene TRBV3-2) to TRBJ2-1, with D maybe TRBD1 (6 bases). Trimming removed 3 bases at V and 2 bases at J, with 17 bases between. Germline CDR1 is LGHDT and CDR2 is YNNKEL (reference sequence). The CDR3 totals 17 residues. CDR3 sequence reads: CASSQGDRKGAYNEQFF. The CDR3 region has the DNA TGTGCCAGCAGCCAGGGGGATCGGAAGGGGGCCTACAATGAGCAGTTCTTC.

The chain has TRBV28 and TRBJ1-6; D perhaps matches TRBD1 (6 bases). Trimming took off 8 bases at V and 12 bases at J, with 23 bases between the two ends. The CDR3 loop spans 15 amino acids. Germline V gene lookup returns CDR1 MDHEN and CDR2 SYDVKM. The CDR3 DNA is TGTGCCAGCGAATTCCGGGACACGGCAGGGATACCCCTCCACTTT. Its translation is CASEFRDTAGIPLHF.

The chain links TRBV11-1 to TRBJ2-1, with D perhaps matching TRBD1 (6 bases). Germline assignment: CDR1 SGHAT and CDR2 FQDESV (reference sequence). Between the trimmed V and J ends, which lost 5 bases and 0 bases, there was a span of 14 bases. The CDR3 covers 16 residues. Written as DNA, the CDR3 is TGTGCCAGCAGCAAAGTACAGGGTCGCTCCTACAATGAGCAGTTCTTC. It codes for CASSKVQGRSYNEQFF.

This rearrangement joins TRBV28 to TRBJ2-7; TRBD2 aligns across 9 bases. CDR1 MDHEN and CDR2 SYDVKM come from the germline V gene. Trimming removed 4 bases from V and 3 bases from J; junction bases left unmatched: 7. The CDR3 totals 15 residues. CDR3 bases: TGTGCCAGCAGTTCCCCCGGACTAGCGCACTACGAGCAGTACTTC. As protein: CASSSPGLAHYEQYF.

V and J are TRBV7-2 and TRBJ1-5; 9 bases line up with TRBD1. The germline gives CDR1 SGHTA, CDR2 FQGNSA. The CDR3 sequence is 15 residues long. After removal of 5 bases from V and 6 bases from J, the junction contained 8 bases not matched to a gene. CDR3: CASSPRQGGSQPQHF. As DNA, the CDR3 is TGTGCCAGCAGCCCGCGACAGGGGGGGTCTCAGCCCCAGCATTTT.

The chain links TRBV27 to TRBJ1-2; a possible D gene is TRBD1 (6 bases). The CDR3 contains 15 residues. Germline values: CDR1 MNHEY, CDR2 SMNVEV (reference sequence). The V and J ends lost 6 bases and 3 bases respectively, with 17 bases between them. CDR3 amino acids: CASRPNRERDYGYTF. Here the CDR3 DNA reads TGTGCCAGCAGGCCCAACAGGGAGAGGGACTATGGCTACACCTTC.

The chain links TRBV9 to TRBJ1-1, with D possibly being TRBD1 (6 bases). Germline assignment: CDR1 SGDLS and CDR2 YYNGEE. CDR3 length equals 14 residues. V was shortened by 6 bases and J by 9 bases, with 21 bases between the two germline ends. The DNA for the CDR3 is TGTGCCAGCACCTCCCAGGGGAGTCCGCTGAAAGCTTTCTTT. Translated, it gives CASTSQGSPLKAFF.

This CDR3 reads CASSSGVRQYF. The CDR3 bases are TGTGCCAGCAGTTCAGGGGTGAGGCAGTACTTC. This rearrangement joins TRBV28 to TRBJ2-7; D is perhaps TRBD1 (6 bases). CDR3 length: 11 residues. Trimming cost V 4 bases and J 9 bases, with 10 bases left between them. Germline V gene sequence: CDR1 MDHEN, CDR2 SYDVKM.

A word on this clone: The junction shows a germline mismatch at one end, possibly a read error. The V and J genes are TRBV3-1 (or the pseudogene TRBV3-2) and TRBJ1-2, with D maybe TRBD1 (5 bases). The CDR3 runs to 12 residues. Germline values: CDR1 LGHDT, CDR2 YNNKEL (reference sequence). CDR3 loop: CASSQDQRQQHF. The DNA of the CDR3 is TGTGCCAGCAGCCAAGATCAGCGACAGCAGCACTTC.

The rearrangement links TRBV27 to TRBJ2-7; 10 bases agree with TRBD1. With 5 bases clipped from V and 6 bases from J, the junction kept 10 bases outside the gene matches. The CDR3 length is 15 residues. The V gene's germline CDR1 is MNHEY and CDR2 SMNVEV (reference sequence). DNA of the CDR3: TGTGCCAGCAGTCGCCGACAGGGGGCGCGGGGCGAGCAGTACTTC. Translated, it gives CASSRRQGARGEQYF.

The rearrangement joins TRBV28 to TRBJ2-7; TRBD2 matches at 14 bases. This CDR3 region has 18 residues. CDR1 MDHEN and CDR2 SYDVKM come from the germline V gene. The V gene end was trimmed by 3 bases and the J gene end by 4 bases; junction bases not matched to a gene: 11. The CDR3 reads CASSFGLAGGGGKYEQYF. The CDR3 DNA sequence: TGTGCCAGCAGTTTTGGACTAGCGGGGGGTGGCGGGAAGTACGAGCAGTACTTC.

The CDR3 nucleotides are TGTGCCAGTAATATGGACACACGCAATCAGCCCCAGCATTTT. Amino acid sequence: CASNMDTRNQPQHF. The V and J genes are TRBV19 and TRBJ1-5, with D possibly matching TRBD1 (5 bases). There are 14 residues in the CDR3. CDR1 and CDR2 (germline): LNHDA, SQIVND (reference sequence). Deletions cut 7 bases from V and 2 bases from J, with 12 bases between.

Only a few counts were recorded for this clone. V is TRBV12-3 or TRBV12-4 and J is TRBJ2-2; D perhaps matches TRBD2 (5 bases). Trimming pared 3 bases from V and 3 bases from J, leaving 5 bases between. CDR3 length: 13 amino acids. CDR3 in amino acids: CASSLRDTGELFF. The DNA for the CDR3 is TGTGCCAGCAGTTTGCGGGACACCGGGGAGCTGTTTTTT.

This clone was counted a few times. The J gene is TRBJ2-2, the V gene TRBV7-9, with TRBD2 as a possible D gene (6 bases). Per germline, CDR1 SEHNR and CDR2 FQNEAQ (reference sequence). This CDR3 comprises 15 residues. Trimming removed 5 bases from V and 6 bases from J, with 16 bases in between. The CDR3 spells CASSPGGVLPGELFF. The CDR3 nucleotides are TGTGCCAGCAGCCCGGGCGGGGTACTTCCCGGGGAGCTGTTTTTT.

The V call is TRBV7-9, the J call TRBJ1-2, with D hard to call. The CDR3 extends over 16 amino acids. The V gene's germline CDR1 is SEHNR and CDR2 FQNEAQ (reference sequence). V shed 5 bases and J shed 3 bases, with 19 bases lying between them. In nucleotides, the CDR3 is TGTGCCAGCAGCCCCGGCGCGCAGGCCGCCCACTATGGCTACACCTTC. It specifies CASSPGAQAAHYGYTF. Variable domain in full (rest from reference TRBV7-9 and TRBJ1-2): DTGVSQNPRHKITKRGQNVTFRCDPISEHNRLYWYRQTLGQGPEFLTYFQNEAQLEKSRLLSDRFSAERPKGSFSTLEIQRTEQGDSAMYLCASSPGAQAAHYGYTFGSGTRLTVV.

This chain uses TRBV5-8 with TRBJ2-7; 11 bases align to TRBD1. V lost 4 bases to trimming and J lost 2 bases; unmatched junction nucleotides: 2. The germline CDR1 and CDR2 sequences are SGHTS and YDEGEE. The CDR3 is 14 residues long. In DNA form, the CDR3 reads TGTGCCAGCAGCCGGGGACAGGGGGCCTACGAGCAGTACTTC. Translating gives CASSRGQGAYEQYF.

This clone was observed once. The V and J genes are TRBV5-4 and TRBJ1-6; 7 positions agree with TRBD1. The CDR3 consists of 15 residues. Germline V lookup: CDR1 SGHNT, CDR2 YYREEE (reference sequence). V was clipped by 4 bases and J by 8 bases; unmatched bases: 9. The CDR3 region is CASSPGGQGDSPLHF. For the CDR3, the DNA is TGTGCCAGCAGCCCAGGGGGGCAGGGGGATTCACCCCTCCACTTT.

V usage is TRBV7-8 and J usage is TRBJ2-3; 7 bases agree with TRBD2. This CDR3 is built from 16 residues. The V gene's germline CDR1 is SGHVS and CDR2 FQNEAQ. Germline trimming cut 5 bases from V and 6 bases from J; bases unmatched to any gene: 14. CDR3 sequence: CASSPGLVGRVDTQYF. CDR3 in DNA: TGTGCCAGCAGCCCCGGACTAGTCGGCCGAGTGGATACGCAGTATTTT.

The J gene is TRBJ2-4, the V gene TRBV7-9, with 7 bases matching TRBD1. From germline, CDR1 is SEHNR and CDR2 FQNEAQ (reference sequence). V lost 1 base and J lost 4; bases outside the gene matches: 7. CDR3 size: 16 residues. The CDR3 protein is CASSLVLPGGKNIQYF. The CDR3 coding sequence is TGTGCCAGCAGCTTAGTTTTGCCAGGGGGTAAAAACATTCAGTACTTC.

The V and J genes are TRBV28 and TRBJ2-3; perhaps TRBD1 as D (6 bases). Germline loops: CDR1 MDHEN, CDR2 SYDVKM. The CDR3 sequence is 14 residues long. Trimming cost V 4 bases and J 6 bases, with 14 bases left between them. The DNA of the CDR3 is TGTGCCAGCAGTTCCCCCCCCAGGGGCGATACGCAGTATTTT. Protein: CASSSPPRGDTQYF.

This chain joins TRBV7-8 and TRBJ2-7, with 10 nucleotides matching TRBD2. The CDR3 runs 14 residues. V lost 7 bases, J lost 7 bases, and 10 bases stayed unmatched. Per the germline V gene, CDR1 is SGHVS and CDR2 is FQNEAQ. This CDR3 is CASTPLAGVGEQYF. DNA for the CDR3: TGTGCCAGCACTCCGCTAGCGGGAGTAGGGGAGCAGTACTTC.

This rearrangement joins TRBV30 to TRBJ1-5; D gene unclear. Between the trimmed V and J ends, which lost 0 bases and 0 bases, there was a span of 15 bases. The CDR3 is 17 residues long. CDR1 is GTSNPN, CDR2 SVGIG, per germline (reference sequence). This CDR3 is CAWSVYAADFSNQPQHF. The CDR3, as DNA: TGTGCCTGGAGTGTATATGCGGCCGATTTTAGCAATCAGCCCCAGCATTTT.

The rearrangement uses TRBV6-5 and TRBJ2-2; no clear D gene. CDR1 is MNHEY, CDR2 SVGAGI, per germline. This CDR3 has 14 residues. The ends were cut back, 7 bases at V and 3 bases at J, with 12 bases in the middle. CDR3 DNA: TGTGCCAGCACCGAGGTCGCAGACACCGGGGAGCTGTTTTTT. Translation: CASTEVADTGELFF.